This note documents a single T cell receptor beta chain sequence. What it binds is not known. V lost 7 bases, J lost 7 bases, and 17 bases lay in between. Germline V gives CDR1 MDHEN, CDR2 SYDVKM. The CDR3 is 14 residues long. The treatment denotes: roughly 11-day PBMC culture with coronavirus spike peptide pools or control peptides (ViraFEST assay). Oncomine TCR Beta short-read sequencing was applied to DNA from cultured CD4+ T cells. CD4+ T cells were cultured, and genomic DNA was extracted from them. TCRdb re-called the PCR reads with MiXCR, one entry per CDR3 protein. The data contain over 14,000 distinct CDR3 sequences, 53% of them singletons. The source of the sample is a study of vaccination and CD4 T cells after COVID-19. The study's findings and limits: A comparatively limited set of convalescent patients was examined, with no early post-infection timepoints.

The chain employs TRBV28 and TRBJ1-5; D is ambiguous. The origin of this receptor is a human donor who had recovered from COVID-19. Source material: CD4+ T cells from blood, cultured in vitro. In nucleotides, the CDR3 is TGTGCCAGCACCACACAGATCCCGGGACAGCCCCAGCATTTT. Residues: CASTTQIPGQPQHF.